Given below is one TCR beta chain in context. The method was immunoSEQ multiplex PCR; TCRdb's version includes in-frame clones alone and lacks a portion of them. In the table there are fewer than 400,000 clones, roughly 70% of which are singletons. This sample is drawn from a study of shared clonotypes between healthy human individuals. Germline CDR1 MNHNS, CDR2 SASEGT. Trimming removed 4 bases from V and 0 bases from J, with 19 bases in between. There are 18 residues in the CDR3. The specimen sequenced was memory CD4+ T cells sorted from blood. Subset given: CD45RA-negative fraction. The chain links TRBV6-1 to TRBJ1-5; maybe TRBD1 (5 bases). This receptor was identified in a man under 40 in good health. The CDR3 protein is CASSATLPGVHSNQPQHF. CDR3 DNA sequence: TGTGCCAGCAGTGCCACCCTCCCGGGGGTCCATAGCAATCAGCCCCAGCATTTT.